The 30 T cell receptor beta chains below were found in one sample sequenced in a study of blood T cell repertoires in COVID-19. Generated by immunoSEQ multiplex PCR, the TCRdb table keeps only in-frame clones and is missing some. This sample yields 200,000 to 250,000 clones, of which under 90% are seen a single time; under 3.5% belongs to the top ten. The specimen was PBMCs or T cells enriched from blood (not recorded which). These receptors originate from an older woman who had recovered from COVID-19.

This rearrangement joins TRBV2 to TRBJ2-5; 10 nucleotides align to TRBD2. With 5 bases clipped from V and 5 bases from J, the junction kept 8 bases outside the gene matches. CDR1 and CDR2 from the germline V gene are SNHLY and FYNNEI. The CDR3 extends over 15 amino acids. CDR3: CASSPIAGGGETQYF. For the CDR3, the DNA is TGTGCCAGCAGTCCGATAGCGGGAGGAGGGGAGACCCAGTACTTC. Supplemented by reference TRBV2 and TRBJ2-5, the full variable domain reads EPEVTQTPSHQVTQMGQEVILRCVPISNHLYFYWYRQILGQKVEFLVSFYNNEISEKSEIFDDQFSVERPDGSNFTLKIRSTKLEDSAMYFCASSPIAGGGETQYFGPGTRLLVL.

The genes are TRBV7-2 and TRBJ1-3, with TRBD1 matching over 7 bases. CDR3 size: 17 residues. From germline, CDR1 is SGHTA and CDR2 FQGNSA. The V segment lost 1 base and the J segment 0 bases; nucleotides outside the gene matches: 6. CDR3 DNA sequence: TGTGCCAGCAGCTTAGGACCTGCAGGGGGCTCTGGAAACACCATATATTTT. This gives the protein CASSLGPAGGSGNTIYF.

The chain employs TRBV7-6 and TRBJ2-5; perhaps TRBD2 as D (5 bases). The length of the CDR3 is 12 residues. Germline loops: CDR1 SGHVS, CDR2 FNYEAQ. V gave up 4 bases and J gave up 5 bases, with 8 bases separating them. The CDR3 spells CASSSPGETQYF. CDR3 coding DNA: TGTGCCAGCAGCTCCCCGGGGGAGACCCAGTACTTC.

J is TRBJ2-3 and V is TRBV5-6; 11 bases map to TRBD2. The junction had 7 bases not matched to a gene; V was cut back by 7 bases and J by 3 bases. From germline, CDR1 is SGHDT and CDR2 YYEEEE. The length of the CDR3 is 15 residues. The CDR3: CASGQLAGGTDTQYF. The CDR3 nucleotides are TGTGCCAGCGGCCAGCTAGCGGGAGGTACAGATACGCAGTATTTT.

The chain recombines TRBV2 with TRBJ1-3, with D possibly being TRBD1 (6 bases). The V gene's germline CDR1 is SNHLY and CDR2 FYNNEI. Between the trimmed V and J ends, which lost 10 bases and 2 bases, there was a span of 12 bases. This CDR3 comprises 13 residues. The CDR3 sequence: CATEQGTGNTIYF. CDR3 nucleotide sequence: TGTGCCACGGAACAGGGAACTGGAAACACCATATATTTT.

This chain joins TRBV11-3 and TRBJ1-6; TRBD1 aligns across 9 bases. This CDR3 region has 15 residues. Trimming took 5 bases from V and 10 from J; bases not matched to a gene: 9. From germline, CDR1 is SGHNT and CDR2 YENEEA. The CDR3: CASSRPGTGLSPLHF. In DNA form, the CDR3 reads TGTGCCAGCAGCCGACCGGGGACAGGGTTATCACCCCTCCACTTT. Full variable domain (rest looked up from reference TRBV11-3 and TRBJ1-6): EAGVVQSPRYKIIEKKQPVAFWCNPISGHNTLYWYLQNLGQGPELLIRYENEEAVDDSQLPKDRFSAERLKGVDSTLKIQPAELGDSAVYLCASSRPGTGLSPLHFGNGTRLTVT.

The V call is TRBV7-3, the J call TRBJ2-5; weak D call: TRBD2 (6 bases). The CDR3 runs to 13 residues. Germline V lookup: CDR1 SGHTA, CDR2 FQGTGA. The V and J ends lost 3 bases and 5 bases respectively, with 10 bases between them. This CDR3 is CASSFGSGETQYF. Written as DNA, the CDR3 is TGTGCCAGCAGCTTCGGTAGCGGCGAGACCCAGTACTTC.

The V and J genes are TRBV6-5 and TRBJ1-2; D not certain. There are 13 residues in the CDR3. The ends were cut back, 6 bases at V and 8 bases at J, with 16 bases in the middle. The V gene's germline CDR1 is MNHEY and CDR2 SVGAGI. CDR3 residues: CASSPGEAAGYTF. The CDR3 nucleotides are TGTGCCAGCAGCCCCGGGGAGGCGGCCGGCTACACCTTC.

The rearrangement joins TRBV6-6 to TRBJ1-5, with D unresolved. The germline CDR1 and CDR2 sequences are MNHNY and SVGAGI (reference sequence). Deletions cut 6 bases from V and 2 bases from J, with 14 bases between. The CDR3 extends over 15 amino acids. CDR3 coding DNA: TGTGCCAGCAGAACGGGGTTCGATGGCAATCAGCCCCAGCATTTT. It is translated as CASRTGFDGNQPQHF.

Note on this clone: The junction shows a germline mismatch at one end, possibly a read error. The V call is TRBV2, the J call TRBJ1-5; maybe TRBD1 (5 bases). This CDR3 has 14 amino acids. Germline values: CDR1 SNHLY, CDR2 FYNNEI. Here the CDR3 reads CASSVAGSIQPQHF. The CDR3 nucleotides are TGTGCCAGCAGTGTAGCAGGGAGCATTCAGCCCCAGCATTTT.

The chain has TRBV13 and TRBJ1-2, with TRBD1 as a possible D gene (6 bases). The V end was cut by 0 bases, the J end by 3 bases, with 11 bases between. CDR1 is PRHDT, CDR2 FYEKMQ, per germline (reference sequence). CDR3 size: 15 residues. CDR3 protein: CASSLGQGQDYGYTF. The CDR3 region has the DNA TGTGCCAGCAGCTTAGGGCAGGGGCAGGACTATGGCTACACCTTC. Looking up the rest from reference TRBV13 and TRBJ1-2 gives the full variable domain: AAGVIQSPRHLIKEKRETATLKCYPIPRHDTVYWYQQGPGQDPQFLISFYEKMQSDKGSIPDRFSAQQFSDYHSELNMSSLELGDSALYFCASSLGQGQDYGYTFGSGTRLTVV.

The CDR3 protein is CASSSPSGRGQLEQYF. The CDR3 DNA reads TGTGCCAGCAGTTCACCTAGCGGGAGGGGACAGCTCGAGCAGTACTTC. The gene calls are TRBV6-5 and TRBJ2-7; 12 nucleotides align to TRBD2. Germline CDR1 reads MNHEY; CDR2 reads SVGAGI. The V segment lost 4 bases and the J segment 6 bases; nucleotides outside the gene matches: 10. The CDR3 runs 16 residues.

This clone was seen a handful of times. The rearrangement uses TRBV6-5 and TRBJ2-5; TRBD1 aligns across 9 bases. CDR1 and CDR2 from the germline V gene are MNHEY and SVGAGI. The CDR3 consists of 13 residues. V gave up 2 bases and J gave up 5 bases; unmatched junction bases: 0. The CDR3 DNA sequence: TGTGCCAGCAGTTACGACAGGGGGGAGACCCAGTACTTC. Encoded protein: CASSYDRGETQYF.

The chain uses TRBV2 and TRBJ1-6; weak D call: TRBD1 (6 bases). The germline gives CDR1 SNHLY, CDR2 FYNNEI. The CDR3 contains 16 residues. V was cut by 5 bases and J by 6 bases, with 17 bases left in between. The CDR3 region is CASSLSRGKANSPLHF. The CDR3 coding sequence is TGTGCCAGCAGTTTGTCCAGGGGAAAGGCTAATTCACCCCTCCACTTT.

The J gene is TRBJ1-1, the V gene TRBV2; a weak D match, TRBD1 (6 bases). The CDR3 contains 15 residues. The V and J ends lost 6 bases and 0 bases respectively, with 14 bases between them. Germline CDR1 and CDR2: SNHLY and FYNNEI. CDR3 DNA: TGTGCCAGCAGGAACCTGACAGGCATGAACACTGAAGCTTTCTTT. This gives the protein CASRNLTGMNTEAFF.

This clone was picked up a small number of times. The chain links TRBV10-2 to TRBJ2-5, with a possible D match to TRBD1 (5 bases). Germline assignment: CDR1 WSHSY and CDR2 SAAADI. The CDR3 is 14 amino acids. V was trimmed by 2 bases and J by 1 base, leaving 8 bases between them. The CDR3 nucleotides read TGCGCCAGCAGTGAGAATGGGGCCCAAGAGACCCAGTACTTC. Residues: CASSENGAQETQYF.

V and J are TRBV29-1 and TRBJ2-7; no clear D. CDR3 length: 14 residues. V gave up 0 bases and J gave up 0 bases, with 9 bases separating them. The germline V gene encodes CDR1 SQVTM and CDR2 ANQGSEA. The CDR3 coding sequence is TGCAGCGTTGAAGATCGTGGCAGCTCCTACGAGCAGTACTTC. Protein product: CSVEDRGSSYEQYF.

This chain connects TRBV11-2 to TRBJ2-1, with D tentatively TRBD1 (5 bases). The CDR3 covers 14 residues. Deletions cut 1 base from V and 5 bases from J, with 9 bases between. Germline V CDR1 and CDR2: SGHAT, FQNNGV. The CDR3 here is CASSLGQGHNEQFF. CDR3 DNA sequence: TGTGCCAGCAGCTTAGGGCAGGGCCACAATGAGCAGTTCTTC.

This clone is judged medium-sized. The same CDR3 is also encoded by other DNA sequences in this sample. The chain is built from TRBV10-3 and TRBJ1-1; 7 positions match TRBD1. CDR3 length equals 14 residues. Germline lookup yields CDR1 ENHRY and CDR2 SYGVKD. Trimming removed 3 bases from V and 1 base from J; junction bases left unmatched: 2. The CDR3: CAISEPGGNTEAFF. The DNA of the CDR3 is TGTGCCATCAGTGAACCAGGGGGGAACACTGAAGCTTTCTTT.

This chain joins TRBV7-2 and TRBJ2-2, with 8 bases identical to TRBD2. CDR1 is SGHTA, CDR2 FQGNSA, per germline. This CDR3 spans 15 amino acids. V dropped 4 bases and J dropped 6; count of bases not matched to a gene: 7. The CDR3 DNA reads TGTGCCAGCAGCTCTTGGACTAGCCGGCCCGGGGAGCTGTTTTTT. This encodes CASSSWTSRPGELFF.

The J gene is TRBJ1-1, the V gene TRBV10-3; 9 bases are shared with TRBD1. The CDR3 contains 16 residues. Germline V gene lookup returns CDR1 ENHRY and CDR2 SYGVKD. V shed 0 bases and J 5 bases; nucleotides not matched to a gene: 7. CDR3 region: CAISESYGQGRTEAFF. The CDR3, as DNA: TGTGCCATCAGTGAGTCGTACGGACAGGGGAGGACTGAAGCTTTCTTT.

The chain links TRBV24-1 to TRBJ2-5; 9 bases match TRBD1. Germline V gives CDR1 KGHDR, CDR2 SFDVKD. The CDR3 covers 15 residues. The junction had 5 bases not matched to a gene; V was cut back by 2 bases and J by 5 bases. The DNA for the CDR3 is TGTGCCACCAGTGATTCGGGACAGGGTGGGGAGACCCAGTACTTC. It specifies CATSDSGQGGETQYF.

The chain couples TRBV7-2 to TRBJ2-7; D possibly corresponds to TRBD2 (5 bases). CDR3 length: 14 amino acids. Germline V CDR1 and CDR2: SGHTA, FQGNSA. Trimming removed 5 bases from V and 3 bases from J, with 14 bases in between. Written as DNA, the CDR3 is TGTGCCAGCAGCCCCGTTGTGGGAGTCTACGAGCAGTACTTC. Encoded protein: CASSPVVGVYEQYF.

This rearrangement joins TRBV30 to TRBJ1-3; D possibly corresponds to TRBD1 (5 bases). CDR3 length: 14 amino acids. Germline V gene data show CDR1 as GTSNPN and CDR2 as SVGIG (reference sequence). The germline V and J ends were trimmed by 2 bases and 0 bases, with 8 bases remaining between them. CDR3 protein: CAWSRGLSGNTIYF. In DNA form, the CDR3 reads TGTGCCTGGAGTAGGGGACTCTCTGGAAACACCATATATTTT.

The chain links TRBV5-8 to TRBJ1-1, with 10 bases lining up with TRBD1. Germline loops: CDR1 SGHTS, CDR2 YDEGEE. The J segment lost 0 bases and the V segment lost 3 bases, leaving 5 bases of the junction unmatched. The CDR3 contains 16 residues. CDR3 residues: CASSWGQGRMNTEAFF. The CDR3 DNA reads as TGTGCCAGCAGCTGGGGACAGGGGAGAATGAACACTGAAGCTTTCTTT. Full variable domain (outside the CDR3, taken from reference TRBV5-8 and TRBJ1-1): EAGVTQSPTHLIKTRGQQATLRCSPISGHTSVYWYQQALGLGLQFLLWYDEGEERNRGNFPPRFSGRQFPNYSSELNVNALELEDSALYLCASSWGQGRMNTEAFFGQGTRLTVV.

The chain has TRBV10-3 and TRBJ1-2, with D possibly TRBD1 on 5 matching bases. This CDR3 comprises 13 residues. Germline CDR1 is ENHRY and CDR2 is SYGVKD. V lost 3 bases and J lost 3, with 8 bases in between. CDR3 region: CAISEQVDYGYTF. CDR3 nucleotide sequence: TGTGCCATCAGTGAACAGGTAGACTATGGCTACACCTTC.

The chain links TRBV3-1 (or the pseudogene TRBV3-2) to TRBJ1-6, with 7 bases lining up with TRBD1. The CDR3 runs to 16 residues. The V gene end was trimmed by 1 base and the J gene end by 5 bases; junction bases not matched to a gene: 5. The germline V gene encodes CDR1 LGHDT and CDR2 YNNKEL (reference sequence). The chain's CDR3 is CASSQGEGGNNSPLHF. DNA for the CDR3: TGTGCCAGCAGCCAAGGGGAAGGGGGCAATAATTCACCCCTCCACTTT.

This chain uses TRBV28 with TRBJ2-7, with D maybe TRBD2 (6 bases). Trimming cost V 0 bases and J 6 bases, with 12 bases left between them. Germline V lookup: CDR1 MDHEN, CDR2 SYDVKM. This CDR3 has 14 residues. The CDR3 here is CASSLWQDSGEQYF. The CDR3 DNA is TGTGCCAGCAGTTTATGGCAGGATAGCGGCGAGCAGTACTTC.

This clone came up a few times. The sample has other DNA sequences that encode this CDR3 too. The chain has TRBV5-1 and TRBJ2-5; 13 positions match TRBD2. The length of the CDR3 is 16 residues. J was trimmed by 1 base and V by 3 bases; bases with no gene match: 3. From germline, CDR1 is SGHRS and CDR2 YFSETQ. In DNA form, the CDR3 reads TGCGCCAGCAGCTGGACTAGCGGGGGAGTCCAAGAGACCCAGTACTTC. Its translation: CASSWTSGGVQETQYF. The full variable domain, in which reference TRBV5-1 and TRBJ2-5 provide the parts outside the CDR3, is KAGVTQTPRYLIKTRGQQVTLSCSPISGHRSVSWYQQTPGQGLQFLFEYFSETQRNKGNFPGRFSGRQFSNSRSEMNVSTLELGDSALYLCASSWTSGGVQETQYFGPGTRLLVL.

This rearrangement joins TRBV6-2 or TRBV6-3 to TRBJ1-1; D uncertain. V was clipped by 0 bases and J by 0 bases, with 8 bases between them. The length of the CDR3 is 15 residues. Germline V lookup: CDR1 MNHEY, CDR2 SVGEGT. CDR3 sequence (DNA): TGTGCCAGCAGTTACTCGAGGCTTGTGAACACTGAAGCTTTCTTT. This encodes CASSYSRLVNTEAFF.